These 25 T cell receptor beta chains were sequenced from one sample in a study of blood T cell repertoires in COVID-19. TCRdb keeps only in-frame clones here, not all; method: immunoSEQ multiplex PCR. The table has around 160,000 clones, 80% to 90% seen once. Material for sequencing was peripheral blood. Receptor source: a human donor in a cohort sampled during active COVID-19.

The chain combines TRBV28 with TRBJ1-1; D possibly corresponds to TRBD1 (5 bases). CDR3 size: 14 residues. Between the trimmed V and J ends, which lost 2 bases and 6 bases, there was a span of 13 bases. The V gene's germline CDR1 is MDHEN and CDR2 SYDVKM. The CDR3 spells CASSLLTVRPEAFF. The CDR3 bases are TGTGCCAGCAGTTTACTGACAGTGAGGCCTGAAGCTTTCTTT.

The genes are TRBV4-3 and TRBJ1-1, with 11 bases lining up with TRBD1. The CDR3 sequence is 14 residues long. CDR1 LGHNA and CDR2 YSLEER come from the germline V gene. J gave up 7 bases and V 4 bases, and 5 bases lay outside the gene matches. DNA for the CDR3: TGCGCCAGCAGCCTCGGGACAGGGGGTTTTGAAGCTTTCTTT. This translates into CASSLGTGGFEAFF.

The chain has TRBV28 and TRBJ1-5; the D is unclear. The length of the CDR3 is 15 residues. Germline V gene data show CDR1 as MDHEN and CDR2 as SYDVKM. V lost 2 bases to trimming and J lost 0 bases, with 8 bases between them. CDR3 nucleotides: TGTGCCAGCAGTTTAGGCAGATATAGCAATCAGCCCCAGCATTTT. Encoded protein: CASSLGRYSNQPQHF.

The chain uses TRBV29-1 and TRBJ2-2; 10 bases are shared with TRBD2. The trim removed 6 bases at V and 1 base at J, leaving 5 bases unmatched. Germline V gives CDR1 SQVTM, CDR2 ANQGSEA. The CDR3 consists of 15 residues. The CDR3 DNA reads TGCAGCGTAAGGGCTAGCGGGGGGAACACCGGGGAGCTGTTTTTT. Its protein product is CSVRASGGNTGELFF.

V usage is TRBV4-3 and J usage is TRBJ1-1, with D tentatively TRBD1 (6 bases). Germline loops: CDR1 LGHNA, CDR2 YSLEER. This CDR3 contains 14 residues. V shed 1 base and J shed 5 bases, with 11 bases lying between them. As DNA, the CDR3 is TGCGCCAGCAGCCAAGCCGGGACATATACTGAAGCTTTCTTT. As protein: CASSQAGTYTEAFF.

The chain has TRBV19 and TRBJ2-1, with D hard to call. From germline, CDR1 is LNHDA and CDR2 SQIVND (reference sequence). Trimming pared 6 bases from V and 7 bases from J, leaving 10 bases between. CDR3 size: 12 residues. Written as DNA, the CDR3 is TGTGCCAGTAGCCTCCAGTGGAATGAGCAGTTCTTC. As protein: CASSLQWNEQFF.

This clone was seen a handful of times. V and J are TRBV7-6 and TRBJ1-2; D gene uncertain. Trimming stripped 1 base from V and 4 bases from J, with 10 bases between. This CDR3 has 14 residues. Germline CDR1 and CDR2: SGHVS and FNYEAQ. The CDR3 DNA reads TGTGCCAGCAGCTTAGATGAACACGTCTATGGCTACACCTTC. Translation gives CASSLDEHVYGYTF.

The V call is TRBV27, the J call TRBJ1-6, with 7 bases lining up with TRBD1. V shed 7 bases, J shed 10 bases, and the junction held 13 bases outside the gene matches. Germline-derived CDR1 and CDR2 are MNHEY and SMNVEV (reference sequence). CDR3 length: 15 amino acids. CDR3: CASTLGTAEESPLHF. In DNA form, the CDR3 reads TGTGCCAGCACCCTGGGGACAGCCGAGGAGTCACCCCTCCACTTT.

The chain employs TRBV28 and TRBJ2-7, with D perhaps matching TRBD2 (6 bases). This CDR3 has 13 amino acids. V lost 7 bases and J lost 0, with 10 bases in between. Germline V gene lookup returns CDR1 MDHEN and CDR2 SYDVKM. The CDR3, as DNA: TGTGCCAGCACCTCGGGGGACTCCTACGAGCAGTACTTC. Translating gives CASTSGDSYEQYF.

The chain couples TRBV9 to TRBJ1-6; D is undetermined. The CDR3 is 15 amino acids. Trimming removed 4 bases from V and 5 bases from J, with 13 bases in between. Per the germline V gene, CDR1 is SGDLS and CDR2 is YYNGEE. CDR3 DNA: TGTGCCAGCAGCTCCCTCGACACGGATAATTCACCCCTCCACTTT. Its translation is CASSSLDTDNSPLHF.

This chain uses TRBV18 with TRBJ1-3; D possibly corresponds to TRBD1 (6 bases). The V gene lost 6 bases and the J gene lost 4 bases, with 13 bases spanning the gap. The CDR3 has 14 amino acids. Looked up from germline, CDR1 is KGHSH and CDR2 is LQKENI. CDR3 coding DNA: TGTGCCAGCTCGCCTCAGGGGATGGGAAACACCATATATTTT. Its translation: CASSPQGMGNTIYF.

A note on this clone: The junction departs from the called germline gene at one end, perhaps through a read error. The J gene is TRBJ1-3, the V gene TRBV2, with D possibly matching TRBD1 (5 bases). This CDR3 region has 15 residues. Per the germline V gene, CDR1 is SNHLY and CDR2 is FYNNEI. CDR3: CASSEGARSGNTIYF. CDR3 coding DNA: TGTGCCAGCAGCGAAGGGGCAAGGTCTGGAAACACCATATATTTT.

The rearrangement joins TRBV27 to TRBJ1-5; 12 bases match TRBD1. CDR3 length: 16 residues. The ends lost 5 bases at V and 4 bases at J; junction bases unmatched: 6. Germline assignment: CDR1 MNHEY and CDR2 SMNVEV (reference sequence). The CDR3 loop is CASSPGTGGGNQPQHF. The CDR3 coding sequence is TGTGCCAGCAGTCCCGGGACAGGGGGCGGGAATCAGCCCCAGCATTTT.

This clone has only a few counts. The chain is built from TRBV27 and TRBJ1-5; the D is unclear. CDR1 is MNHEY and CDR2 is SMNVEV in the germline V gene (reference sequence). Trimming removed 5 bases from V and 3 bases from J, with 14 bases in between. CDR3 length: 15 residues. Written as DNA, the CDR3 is TGTGCCAGCAGTCCCTTGGGAGGGATCAATCAGCCCCAGCATTTT. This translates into CASSPLGGINQPQHF.

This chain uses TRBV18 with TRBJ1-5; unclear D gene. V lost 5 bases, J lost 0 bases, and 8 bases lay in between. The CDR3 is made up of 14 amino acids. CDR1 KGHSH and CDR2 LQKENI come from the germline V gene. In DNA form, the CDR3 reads TGTGCCAGCTCATACACAGATAGCAATCAGCCCCAGCATTTT. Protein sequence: CASSYTDSNQPQHF.

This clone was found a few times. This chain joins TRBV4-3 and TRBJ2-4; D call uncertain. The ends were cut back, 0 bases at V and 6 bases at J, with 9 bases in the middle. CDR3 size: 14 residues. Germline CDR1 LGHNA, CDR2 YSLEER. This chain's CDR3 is CASSQERAPNIQYF. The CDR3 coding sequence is TGCGCCAGCAGCCAAGAGCGAGCGCCAAACATTCAGTACTTC.

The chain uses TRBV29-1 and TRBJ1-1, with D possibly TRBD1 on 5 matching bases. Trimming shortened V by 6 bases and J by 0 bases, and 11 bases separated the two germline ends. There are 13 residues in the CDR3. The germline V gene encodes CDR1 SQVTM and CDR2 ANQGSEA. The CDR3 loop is CSVQTVMNTEAFF. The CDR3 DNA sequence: TGCAGCGTCCAGACAGTCATGAACACTGAAGCTTTCTTT. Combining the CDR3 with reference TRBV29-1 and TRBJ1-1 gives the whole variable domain SAVISQKPSRDICQRGTSLTIQCQVDSQVTMMFWYRQQPGQSLTLIATANQGSEATYESGFVIDKFPISRPNLTFSTLTVSNMSPEDSSIYLCSVQTVMNTEAFFGQGTRLTVV.

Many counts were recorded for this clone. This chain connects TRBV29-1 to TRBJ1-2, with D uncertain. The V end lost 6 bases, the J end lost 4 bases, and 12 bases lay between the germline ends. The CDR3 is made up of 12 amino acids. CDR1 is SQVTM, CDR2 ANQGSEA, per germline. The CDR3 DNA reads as TGCAGCGTCGCTGAGACTGTCTATGGCTACACCTTC. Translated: CSVAETVYGYTF.

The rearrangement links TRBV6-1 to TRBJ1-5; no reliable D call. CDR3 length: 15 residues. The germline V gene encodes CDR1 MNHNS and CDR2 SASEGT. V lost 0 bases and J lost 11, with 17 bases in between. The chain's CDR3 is CASSEALQSQASQHF. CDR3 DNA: TGTGCCAGCAGTGAAGCGTTACAGTCCCAGGCCTCCCAGCATTTT.

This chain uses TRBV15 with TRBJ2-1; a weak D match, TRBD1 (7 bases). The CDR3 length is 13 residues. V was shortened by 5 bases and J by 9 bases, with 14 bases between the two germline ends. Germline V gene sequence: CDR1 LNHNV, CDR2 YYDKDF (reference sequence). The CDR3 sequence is CATSPGGRGEQFF. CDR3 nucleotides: TGTGCCACCAGCCCAGGGGGGCGCGGTGAGCAGTTCTTC. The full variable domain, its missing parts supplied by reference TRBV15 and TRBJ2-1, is DAMVIQNPRYQVTQFGKPVTLSCSQTLNHNVMYWYQQKSSQAPKLLFHYYDKDFNNEADTPDNFQSRRPNTSFCFLDIRSPGLGDTAMYLCATSPGGRGEQFFGPGTRLTVL.

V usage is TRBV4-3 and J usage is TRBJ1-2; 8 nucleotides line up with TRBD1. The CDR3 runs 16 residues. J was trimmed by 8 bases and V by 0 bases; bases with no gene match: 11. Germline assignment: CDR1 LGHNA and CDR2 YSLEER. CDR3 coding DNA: TGCGCCAGCAGCCAAGAGCCTGACAGGGGTTTGGGCGGCTACACCTTC. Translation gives CASSQEPDRGLGGYTF.

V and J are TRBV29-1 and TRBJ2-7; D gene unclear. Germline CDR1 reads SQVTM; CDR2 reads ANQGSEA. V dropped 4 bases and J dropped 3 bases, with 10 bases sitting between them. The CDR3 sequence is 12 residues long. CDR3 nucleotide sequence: TGCAGCGTTGGTTGGGCCGGCTACGAGCAGTACTTC. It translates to CSVGWAGYEQYF.

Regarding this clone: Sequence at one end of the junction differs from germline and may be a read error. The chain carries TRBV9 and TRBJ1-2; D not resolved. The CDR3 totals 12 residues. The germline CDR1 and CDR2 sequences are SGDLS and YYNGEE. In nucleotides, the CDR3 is TGTGCCAGCAGCGTCCCTAAGTATGGCTACACCTTC. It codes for CASSVPKYGYTF.

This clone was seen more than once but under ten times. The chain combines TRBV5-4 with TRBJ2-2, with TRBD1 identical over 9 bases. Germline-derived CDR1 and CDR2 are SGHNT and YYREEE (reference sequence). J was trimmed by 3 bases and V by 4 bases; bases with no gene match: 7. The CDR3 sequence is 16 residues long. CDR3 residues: CASSQGTGRDTGELFF. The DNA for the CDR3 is TGTGCCAGCAGCCAGGGGACAGGGCGAGACACCGGGGAGCTGTTTTTT.

CDR3 bases: TGTGCCAGCAGCCCACGCAGGGGCCCCGGGGCAGATACGCAGTATTTT. Protein: CASSPRRGPGADTQYF. The chain is built from TRBV7-6 and TRBJ2-3; perhaps TRBD1 as D (6 bases). The CDR3 contains 16 residues. V was cut by 5 bases and J by 4 bases, with 19 bases left in between. The germline V gene encodes CDR1 SGHVS and CDR2 FNYEAQ.